Listed here are 10 T cell receptor beta chains from one sample, sequenced in a study of T cells after yellow fever vaccination. One entry per CDR3 protein results from TCRdb running MiXCR on the 5' RACE reads. There are approximately 330,000 distinct CDR3 sequences in the sample; roughly 4.3% occur only once, and 20% to 25% lies in the top ten. The source was PBMCs, collected 5 days after the yellow fever booster vaccination. Receptors were obtained from a man younger than 35 who received the YFV17D yellow fever vaccine.

The chain combines TRBV10-3 with TRBJ1-4; D is uncertain. CDR1 is ENHRY and CDR2 is SYGVKD in the germline V gene. The CDR3 is 14 amino acids. V gave up 6 bases and J gave up 2 bases, with 10 bases separating them. The CDR3 is CAIRTDGTNEKLFF. CDR3 in DNA: TGTGCCATCAGAACGGACGGGACTAATGAAAAACTGTTTTTT.

This clonotype was seen many times. The chain uses TRBV28 and TRBJ2-5; perhaps TRBD1 as D (6 bases). V lost 6 bases, J lost 5 bases, and 16 bases lay in between. Germline V gene lookup returns CDR1 MDHEN and CDR2 SYDVKM. The CDR3 is 14 amino acids. The CDR3 region has the DNA TGTGCCAGCAGGGGAAGGGGGAGATGGGAGACCCAGTACTTC. This translates into CASRGRGRWETQYF.

This clonotype was counted ten times or more. The V and J genes are TRBV28 and TRBJ2-1; 11 nucleotides agree with TRBD2. The CDR3 sequence is 16 residues long. The V segment lost 5 bases and the J segment 8 bases; nucleotides outside the gene matches: 11. Germline V gives CDR1 MDHEN, CDR2 SYDVKM. The CDR3 sequence: CASSPPPSGGTHEQFF. The CDR3 DNA follows: TGTGCCAGCAGTCCCCCCCCTAGCGGGGGGACCCATGAGCAGTTCTTC.

This clonotype was counted a few times. The gene calls are TRBV6-5 and TRBJ2-7, with D perhaps given as TRBD1 or TRBD2 (5 bases each). The germline gives CDR1 MNHEY, CDR2 SVGAGI. Trimming took off 2 bases at V and 6 bases at J, with 14 bases between the two ends. The CDR3 loop spans 14 amino acids. CDR3 nucleotides: TGTGCCAGCAGTTACGGGACCCCCCTCGGCGAGCAGTACTTC. Translated: CASSYGTPLGEQYF.

In this sample, this clonotype turned up a few times. The rearrangement links TRBV7-2 to TRBJ2-1; D gene uncertain. V lost 5 bases and J lost 4, with 12 bases in between. Germline loops: CDR1 SGHTA, CDR2 FQGNSA. The CDR3 contains 14 residues. Here the CDR3 reads CASSTQGQYNEQFF. The CDR3 coding sequence is TGTGCCAGCAGCACCCAAGGGCAGTACAATGAGCAGTTCTTC.

This clonotype was counted at least ten times. A junction end diverges from the germline sequence, so it may reflect a read error. The gene calls are TRBV7-7 and TRBJ2-2; possibly TRBD1 for D (6 bases). The CDR3 spans 13 residues. Germline-derived CDR1 and CDR2 are SSHAT and FNYEAQ (reference sequence). The CDR3 is CASSYQGSGELFF. CDR3 DNA: TGTGCTAGCAGTTATCAGGGGTCCGGGGAGCTGTTTTTT.

CDR3: CASSQRIGLQYF. CDR3 coding DNA: TGTGCCAGCAGCCAACGGATCGGACTGCAGTACTTC. V usage is TRBV3-1 and J usage is TRBJ2-7, with D tentatively TRBD2 (5 bases). The CDR3 runs to 12 residues. The V gene's germline CDR1 is LGHDT and CDR2 YNNKEL (reference sequence). V lost 2 bases and J lost 9, with 11 bases in between.

This clonotype has more than one count but fewer than ten. The chain employs TRBV6-1 and TRBJ2-1; tentative D call: TRBD1 (5 bases). CDR3 length equals 15 residues. The V gene lost 1 base and the J gene lost 0 bases, with 7 bases spanning the gap. The germline gives CDR1 MNHNS, CDR2 SASEGT. The CDR3 protein is CASSEGDSSYNEQFF. In nucleotides, the CDR3 is TGTGCCAGCAGTGAAGGTGACAGCTCCTACAATGAGCAGTTCTTC.

This clonotype was counted ten times or more. The chain combines TRBV6-2 or TRBV6-3 with TRBJ2-2; 9 bases agree with TRBD2. The V gene end was trimmed by 0 bases and the J gene end by 2 bases; junction bases not matched to a gene: 7. CDR1 is MNHEY and CDR2 is SVGEGT in the germline V gene. The CDR3 is made up of 18 amino acids. CDR3 DNA: TGTGCCAGCAGTTACTCGGTTAGCGGGGGTTCAAACACCGGGGAGCTGTTTTTT. It yields the protein CASSYSVSGGSNTGELFF.

The sample holds many counts of this clonotype. No conserved phenylalanine or tryptophan ends this CDR3, so it is likely a read error. The DNA is omitted, as the CDR3 cannot be located on it reliably, and the CDR3 follows TCRdb's listing. The chain combines TRBV29-1 with TRBJ1-2. From its first to its last residue, the CDR3 has 10 amino acids. Germline V lookup: CDR1 SQVTM, CDR2 ANQGSEA. The CDR3 region is CSVDSRDFLS.